This T cell receptor beta chain appears in the sequencing data of a study of blood T cell repertoires in COVID-19. Across the whole study: Sources were T cells, B-cell-depleted T cells, or PBMCs; the material itself was cDNA or gDNA.

The CDR3 consists of 13 residues. Trimming cost V 8 bases and J 5 bases, with 15 bases left between them. The germline gives CDR1 MNHEY, CDR2 SVGAGI. Data came from immunoSEQ multiplex PCR; TCRdb stores just in-frame clones and leaves some out. The sample has about 26,000 clones, approximately 81% seen once; the top ten hold under 35%. The receptor's source is a human donor in a cohort sampled during active COVID-19. Material for sequencing was peripheral blood. V usage is TRBV6-5 and J usage is TRBJ2-5; the D gene is possibly TRBD1 (6 bases). This chain's CDR3 is CASRIGTMETQYF. The CDR3 coding sequence is TGTGCCAGCCGAATCGGGACAATGGAGACCCAGTACTTC.